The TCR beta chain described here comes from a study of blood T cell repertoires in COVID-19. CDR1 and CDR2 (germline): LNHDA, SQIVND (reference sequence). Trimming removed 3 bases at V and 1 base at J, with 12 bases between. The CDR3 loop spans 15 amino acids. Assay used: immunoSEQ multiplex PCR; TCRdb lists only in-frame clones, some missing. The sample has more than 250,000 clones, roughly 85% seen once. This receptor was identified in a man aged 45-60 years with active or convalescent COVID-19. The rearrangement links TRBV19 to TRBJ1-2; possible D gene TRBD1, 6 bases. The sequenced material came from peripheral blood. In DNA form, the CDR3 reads TGTGCCAGTAGTATCGTAACAGGGATTAACTATGGCTACACCTTC. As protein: CASSIVTGINYGYTF. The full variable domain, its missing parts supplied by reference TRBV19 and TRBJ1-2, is DGGITQSPKYLFRKEGQNVTLSCEQNLNHDAMYWYRQDPGQGLRLIYYSQIVNDFQKGDIAEGYSVSREKKESFPLTVTSAQKNPTAFYLCASSIVTGINYGYTFGSGTRLTVV.